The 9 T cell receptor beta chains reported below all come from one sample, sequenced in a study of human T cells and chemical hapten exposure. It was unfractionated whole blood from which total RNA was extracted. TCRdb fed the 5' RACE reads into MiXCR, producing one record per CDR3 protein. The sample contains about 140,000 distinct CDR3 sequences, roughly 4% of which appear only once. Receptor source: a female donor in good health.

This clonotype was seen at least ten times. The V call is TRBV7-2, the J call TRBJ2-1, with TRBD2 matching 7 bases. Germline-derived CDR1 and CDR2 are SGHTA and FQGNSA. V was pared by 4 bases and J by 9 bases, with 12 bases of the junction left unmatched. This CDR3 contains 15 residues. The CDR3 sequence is CASSSRSGGGREQFF. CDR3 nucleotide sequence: TGTGCCAGCAGCTCCCGATCAGGCGGGGGTCGTGAGCAGTTCTTC.

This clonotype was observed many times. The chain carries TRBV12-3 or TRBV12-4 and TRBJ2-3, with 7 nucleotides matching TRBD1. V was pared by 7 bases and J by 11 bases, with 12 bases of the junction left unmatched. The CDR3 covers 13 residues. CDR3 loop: CASTPLLGQLQYF. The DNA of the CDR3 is TGTGCCAGCACCCCTCTTCTGGGACAGTTGCAGTATTTT.

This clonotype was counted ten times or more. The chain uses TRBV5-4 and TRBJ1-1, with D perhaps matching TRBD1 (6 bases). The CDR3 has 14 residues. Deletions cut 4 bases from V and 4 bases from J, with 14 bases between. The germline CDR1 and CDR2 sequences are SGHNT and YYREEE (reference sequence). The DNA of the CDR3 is TGTGCCAGCAGCAGGGAGGGGGGCATCACTGAAGCTTTCTTT. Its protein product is CASSREGGITEAFF. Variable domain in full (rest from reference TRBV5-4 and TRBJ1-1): ETGVTQSPTHLIKTRGQQVTLRCSSQSGHNTVSWYQQALGQGPQFIFQYYREEENGRGNFPPRFSGLQFPNYSSELNVNALELDDSALYLCASSREGGITEAFFGQGTRLTVV.

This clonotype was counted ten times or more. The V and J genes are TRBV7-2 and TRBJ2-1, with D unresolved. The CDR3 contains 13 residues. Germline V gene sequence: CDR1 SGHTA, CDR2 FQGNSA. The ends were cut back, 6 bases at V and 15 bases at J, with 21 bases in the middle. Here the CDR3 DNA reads TGTGCCAGCAGTTCTCCGCCCCCCGGGTTCCTGTTCTTC. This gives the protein CASSSPPPGFLFF.

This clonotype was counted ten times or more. Written as DNA, the CDR3 is TGCAGTGCTAGCCCTGAGGACTATCCTCTGGCCCAGTACTTC. This codes for CSASPEDYPLAQYF. The gene calls are TRBV20-1 and TRBJ2-5, with D maybe TRBD2 (6 bases). The V end lost 3 bases, the J end lost 9 bases, and 20 bases lay between the germline ends. In germline, CDR1 is DFQATT, CDR2 SNEGSKA (reference sequence). The CDR3 is made up of 14 amino acids.

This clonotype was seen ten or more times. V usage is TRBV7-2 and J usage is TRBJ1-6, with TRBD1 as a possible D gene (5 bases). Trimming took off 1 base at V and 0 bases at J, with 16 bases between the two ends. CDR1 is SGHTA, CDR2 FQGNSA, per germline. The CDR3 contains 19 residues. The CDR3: CASSLDVRAMSSYNSPLHF. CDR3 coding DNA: TGTGCCAGCAGCTTAGATGTCAGGGCCATGAGCTCCTATAATTCACCCCTCCACTTT.

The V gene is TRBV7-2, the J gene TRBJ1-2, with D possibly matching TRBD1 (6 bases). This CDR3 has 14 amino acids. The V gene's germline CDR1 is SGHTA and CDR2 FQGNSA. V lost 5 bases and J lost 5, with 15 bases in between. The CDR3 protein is CASSEVGQGYGYTF. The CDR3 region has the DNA TGTGCCAGCAGCGAAGTGGGACAAGGATATGGCTACACCTTC.

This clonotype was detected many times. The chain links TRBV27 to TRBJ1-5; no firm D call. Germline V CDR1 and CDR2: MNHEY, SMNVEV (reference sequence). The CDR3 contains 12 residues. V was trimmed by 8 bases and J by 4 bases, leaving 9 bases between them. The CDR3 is CASRELNQPQHF. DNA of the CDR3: TGTGCCAGCCGGGAACTAAATCAGCCCCAGCATTTT.

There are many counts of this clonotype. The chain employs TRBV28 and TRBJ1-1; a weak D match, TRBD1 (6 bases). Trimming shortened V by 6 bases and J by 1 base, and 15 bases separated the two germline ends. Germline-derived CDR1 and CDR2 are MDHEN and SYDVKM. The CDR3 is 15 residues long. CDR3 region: CASRDWGTPNTEAFF. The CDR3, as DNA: TGTGCCAGCAGGGATTGGGGGACACCGAACACTGAAGCTTTCTTT.